Listed here are 17 T cell receptor beta chains from one sample, sequenced in a study of blood T cell repertoires in COVID-19. Method: immunoSEQ multiplex PCR; TCRdb's copy keeps in-frame clones and lacks some. The sample has about 210,000 clones; around 89% are singletons. The sample taken for sequencing was PBMCs or T cells enriched from blood (not recorded which). Receptors were obtained from a man aged 25 to 40 who had recovered from COVID-19.

The V gene is TRBV11-2, the J gene TRBJ1-1; 11 bases align to TRBD1. CDR3 size: 17 residues. Germline assignment: CDR1 SGHAT and CDR2 FQNNGV. With 4 bases clipped from V and 2 bases from J, the junction kept 9 bases outside the gene matches. Written as DNA, the CDR3 is TGTGCCAGCAGCTCCTTTTGGGACAGGGGGGGAAACACTGAAGCTTTCTTT. Translating gives CASSSFWDRGGNTEAFF.

The chain couples TRBV5-1 to TRBJ2-1, with unresolved D. V was cut by 3 bases and J by 7 bases, with 11 bases left in between. There are 13 residues in the CDR3. The germline gives CDR1 SGHRS, CDR2 YFSETQ. DNA of the CDR3: TGCGCCAGCAGCTCCCTTGGTGAGAATGAGCAGTTCTTC. It translates to CASSSLGENEQFF.

The rearrangement joins TRBV10-3 to TRBJ1-2; TRBD1 matches at 7 bases. Germline-derived CDR1 and CDR2 are ENHRY and SYGVKD. Trimming at V came to 6 bases and at J to 7 bases, leaving 11 bases not matched to a gene. This CDR3 has 14 residues. This CDR3 is CAISETGEVGGYTF. The CDR3 nucleotides read TGTGCCATCAGCGAAACAGGGGAGGTTGGTGGCTACACCTTC.

The rearrangement joins TRBV27 to TRBJ2-7, with 10 bases identical to TRBD1. This CDR3 has 14 amino acids. The ends lost 2 bases at V and 2 bases at J; junction bases unmatched: 0. CDR1 is MNHEY, CDR2 SMNVEV, per germline (reference sequence). CDR3 amino acids: CASSLGTGAYEQYF. CDR3 bases: TGTGCCAGCAGTTTAGGGACAGGGGCCTACGAGCAGTACTTC.

The chain joins TRBV30 to TRBJ2-7; D remains ambiguous. Germline assignment: CDR1 GTSNPN and CDR2 SVGIG (reference sequence). V lost 0 bases and J lost 3, with 6 bases in between. The length of the CDR3 is 12 residues. The CDR3 coding sequence is TGTGCCTGGAGTGTAGAGGACTACGAGCAGTACTTC. Its translation: CAWSVEDYEQYF.

The V and J genes are TRBV7-8 and TRBJ2-5; weak D call: TRBD2 (6 bases). The CDR3 is made up of 14 amino acids. Between the trimmed V and J ends, which lost 5 bases and 5 bases, there was a span of 15 bases. Germline V gives CDR1 SGHVS, CDR2 FQNEAQ. The CDR3 nucleotides are TGTGCCAGCAGCCCAATTGCGGGGAAGGAGACCCAGTACTTC. As protein: CASSPIAGKETQYF.

V gene TRBV27 combines with J gene TRBJ2-3; TRBD2 matches 11 bases. The CDR3 totals 15 residues. Germline CDR1 is MNHEY and CDR2 is SMNVEV (reference sequence). V was clipped by 6 bases and J by 7 bases; unmatched bases: 9. The CDR3 DNA sequence: TGTGCCAGCAGGCGGGCTAGCGGGAGGATTAATACGCAGTATTTT. Translating gives CASRRASGRINTQYF.

DNA for the CDR3: TGTGCCAGCAGCTTAGATCATCCTAGATGTAGCTCCTATAATTCACCCCTCCACTTT. Its translation: CASSLDHPRCSSYNSPLHF. This sequence joins TRBV11-3 and TRBJ1-6, with D unresolved. CDR1 is SGHNT and CDR2 is YENEEA in the germline V gene. The ends were cut back, 0 bases at V and 0 bases at J, with 15 bases in the middle. The CDR3 totals 19 residues.

The rearrangement links TRBV29-1 to TRBJ1-6, with 10 bases matching TRBD1. V lost 6 bases and J lost 3; bases outside the gene matches: 5. The CDR3 has 15 amino acids. Germline V gives CDR1 SQVTM, CDR2 ANQGSEA. As DNA, the CDR3 is TGCAGCGTCTCGACAGGGGGCCGCTATAATTCACCCCTCCACTTT. Its translation: CSVSTGGRYNSPLHF.

This chain joins TRBV10-2 and TRBJ1-5; D gene uncertain. The CDR3 is 15 amino acids. The ends were cut back, 2 bases at V and 5 bases at J, with 13 bases in the middle. Germline assignment: CDR1 WSHSY and CDR2 SAAADI. The CDR3 bases are TGCGCCAGCAGTGAGGAGTGGCGGAAGGATCAGCCCCAGCATTTT. This gives the protein CASSEEWRKDQPQHF.

The gene calls are TRBV5-1 and TRBJ2-7, with TRBD1 matching 10 bases. The germline V gene encodes CDR1 SGHRS and CDR2 YFSETQ. This CDR3 has 14 residues. After removal of 4 bases from V and 2 bases from J, the junction contained 3 bases not matched to a gene. Written as DNA, the CDR3 is TGCGCCAGCAGCAGTGGGACAGGGGCCTACGAGCAGTACTTC. Translating gives CASSSGTGAYEQYF.

CDR3 coding DNA: TGTGCCAGCAGCTTTCCGGCGGGCAGCACAGATACGCAGTATTTT. Residues: CASSFPAGSTDTQYF. The chain combines TRBV7-2 with TRBJ2-3; D perhaps matches TRBD2 (5 bases). This CDR3 has 15 residues. V lost 3 bases and J lost 0, with 10 bases in between. CDR1 SGHTA and CDR2 FQGNSA come from the germline V gene.

The chain combines TRBV15 with TRBJ2-7; tentative D call: TRBD1 (5 bases). Per germline, CDR1 LNHNV and CDR2 YYDKDF (reference sequence). V lost 1 base and J 1 base, leaving 8 bases between the germline ends. The CDR3 extends over 14 amino acids. CDR3 residues: CATSRGAGSYEQYF. As DNA, the CDR3 is TGTGCCACCAGCAGAGGGGCAGGGTCCTACGAGCAGTACTTC.

This chain joins TRBV28 and TRBJ2-7; TRBD2 aligns across 10 bases. The germline V gene has CDR1 MDHEN and CDR2 SYDVKM. The CDR3 extends over 18 amino acids. The V segment lost 1 base and the J segment 3 bases; nucleotides outside the gene matches: 12. The CDR3 loop reads CASSLYLGAGGPFYEQYF. The CDR3 nucleotides read TGTGCCAGCAGTTTATATCTTGGAGCGGGAGGGCCGTTCTACGAGCAGTACTTC.

This chain connects TRBV7-2 to TRBJ2-3; 15 bases match TRBD2. In germline, CDR1 is SGHTA, CDR2 FQGNSA. CDR3 length: 18 residues. After removal of 2 bases from V and 8 bases from J, the junction contained 11 bases not matched to a gene. The CDR3 sequence is CASSLRAGLAGGRSTQYF. The CDR3 region has the DNA TGTGCCAGCAGCTTACGCGCCGGACTAGCGGGGGGGCGGAGTACGCAGTATTTT.

The chain carries TRBV10-2 and TRBJ1-2; 11 nucleotides align to TRBD1. This CDR3 contains 15 residues. V trimming: 2 bases; J trimming: 5 bases; junction bases outside the gene matches: 4. CDR1 and CDR2 from the germline V gene are WSHSY and SAAADI. The DNA for the CDR3 is TGCGCCAGCAGTGAGGGACAGGGGGCGGAGTATGGCTACACCTTC. Protein sequence: CASSEGQGAEYGYTF.

The chain has TRBV6-5 and TRBJ2-1; 12 bases line up with TRBD2. The CDR3 is 15 amino acids. Germline V gene lookup returns CDR1 MNHEY and CDR2 SVGAGI. Trimming cost V 7 bases and J 4 bases; bases outside gene matches: 5. Written as DNA, the CDR3 is TGTGCCAGCACAGCACTAGCGGGGGGATACAATGAGCAGTTCTTC. This sequence encodes CASTALAGGYNEQFF.